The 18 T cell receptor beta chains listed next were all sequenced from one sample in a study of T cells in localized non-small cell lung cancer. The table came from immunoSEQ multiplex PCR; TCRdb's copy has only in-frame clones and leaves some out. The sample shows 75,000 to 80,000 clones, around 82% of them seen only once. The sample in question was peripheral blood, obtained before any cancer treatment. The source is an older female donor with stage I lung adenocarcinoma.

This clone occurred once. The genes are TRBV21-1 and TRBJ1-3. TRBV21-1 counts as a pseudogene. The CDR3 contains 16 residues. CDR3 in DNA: TGTGCCAGCAGCAAAAACGGTCCGATCTCTGGAAACACCATATATTTT. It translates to CASSKNGPISGNTIYF.

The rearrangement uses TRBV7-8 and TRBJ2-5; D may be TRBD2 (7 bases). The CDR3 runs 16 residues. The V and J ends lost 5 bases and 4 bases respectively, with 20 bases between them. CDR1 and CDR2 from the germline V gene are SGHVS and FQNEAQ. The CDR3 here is CASSHRGGGRSETQYF. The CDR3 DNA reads TGTGCCAGCAGCCACCGTGGGGGGGGCCGATCAGAGACCCAGTACTTC.

This CDR3 reads CASSFQVMARGANVLTF. The CDR3 nucleotides are TGTGCCAGCAGCTTCCAAGTAATGGCGCGGGGGGCCAACGTCCTGACTTTC. The rearrangement joins TRBV7-8 to TRBJ2-6; D unclear. V was trimmed by 3 bases and J by 4 bases, leaving 16 bases between them. This CDR3 contains 17 residues. CDR1 is SGHVS, CDR2 FQNEAQ, per germline.

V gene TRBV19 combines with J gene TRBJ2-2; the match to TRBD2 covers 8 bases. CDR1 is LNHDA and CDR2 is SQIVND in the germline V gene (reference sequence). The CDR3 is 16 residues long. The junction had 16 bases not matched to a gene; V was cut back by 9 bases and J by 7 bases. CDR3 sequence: CASSSLSGRAVGELFF. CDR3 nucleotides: TGTGCCAGCTCATCCCTAAGCGGGAGAGCTGTCGGGGAGCTGTTTTTT.

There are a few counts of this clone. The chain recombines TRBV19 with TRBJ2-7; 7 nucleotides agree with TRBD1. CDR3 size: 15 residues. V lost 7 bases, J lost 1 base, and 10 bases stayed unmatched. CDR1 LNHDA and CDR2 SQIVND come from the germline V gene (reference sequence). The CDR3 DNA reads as TGTGCCAGTACTAGGGACAGTCACGGGTCCTACGAGCAGTACTTC. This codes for CASTRDSHGSYEQYF.

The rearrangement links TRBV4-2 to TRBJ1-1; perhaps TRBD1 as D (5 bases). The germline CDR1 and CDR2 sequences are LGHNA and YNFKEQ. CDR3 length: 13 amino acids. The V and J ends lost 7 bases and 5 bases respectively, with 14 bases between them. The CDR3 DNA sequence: TGTGCCAGCACCGGAGACAGAAAAACTGAAGCTTTCTTT. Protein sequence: CASTGDRKTEAFF.

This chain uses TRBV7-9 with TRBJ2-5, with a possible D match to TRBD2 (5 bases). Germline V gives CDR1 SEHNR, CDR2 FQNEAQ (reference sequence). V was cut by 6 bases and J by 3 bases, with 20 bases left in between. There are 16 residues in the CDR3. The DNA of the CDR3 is TGTGCCAGCAGACCGTTTTCAGAAGGGCGGGAAGAGACCCAGTACTTC. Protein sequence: CASRPFSEGREETQYF.

In DNA, the CDR3 is TGTGCCAGCAGCATTTTGGGGGCGTTTAATGAAAAACTGTTTTTT. It yields the protein CASSILGAFNEKLFF. This chain links TRBV7-2 with TRBJ1-4; possible D gene TRBD1, 6 bases. V lost 5 bases and J lost 4, with 14 bases in between. Germline CDR1 reads SGHTA; CDR2 reads FQGNSA. CDR3 length: 15 residues.

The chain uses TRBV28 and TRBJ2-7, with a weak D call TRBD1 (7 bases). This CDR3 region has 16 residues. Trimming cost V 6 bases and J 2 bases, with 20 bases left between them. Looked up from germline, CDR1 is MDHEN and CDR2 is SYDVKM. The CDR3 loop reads CASRPGGFGQAYEQYF. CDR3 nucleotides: TGTGCCAGCAGGCCAGGAGGGTTTGGACAGGCCTACGAGCAGTACTTC.

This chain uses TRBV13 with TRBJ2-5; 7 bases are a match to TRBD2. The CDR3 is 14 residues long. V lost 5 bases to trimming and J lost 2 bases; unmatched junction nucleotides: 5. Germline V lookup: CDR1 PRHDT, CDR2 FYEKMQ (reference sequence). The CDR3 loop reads CASSNRDYQETQYF. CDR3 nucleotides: TGTGCCAGCAGCAACCGGGACTATCAAGAGACCCAGTACTTC.

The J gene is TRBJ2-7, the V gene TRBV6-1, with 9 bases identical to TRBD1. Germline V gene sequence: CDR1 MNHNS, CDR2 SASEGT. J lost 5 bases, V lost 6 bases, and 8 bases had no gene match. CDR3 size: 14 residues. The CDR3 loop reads CASRPGTGIHEQYF. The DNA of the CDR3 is TGTGCCAGCAGGCCCGGGACAGGGATACACGAGCAGTACTTC.

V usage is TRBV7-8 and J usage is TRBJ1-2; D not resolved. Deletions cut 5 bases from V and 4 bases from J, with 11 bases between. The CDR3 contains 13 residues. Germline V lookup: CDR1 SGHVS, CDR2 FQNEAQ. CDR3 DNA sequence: TGTGCCAGCAGCCCCGGATTAGGCTATGGCTACACCTTC. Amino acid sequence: CASSPGLGYGYTF.

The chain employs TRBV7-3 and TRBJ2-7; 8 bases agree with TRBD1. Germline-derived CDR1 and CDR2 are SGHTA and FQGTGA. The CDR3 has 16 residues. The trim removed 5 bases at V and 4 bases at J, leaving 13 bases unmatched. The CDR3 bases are TGTGCCAGCAGCCGAACCTCCGGGACAGGAATATACGAGCAGTACTTC. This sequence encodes CASSRTSGTGIYEQYF.

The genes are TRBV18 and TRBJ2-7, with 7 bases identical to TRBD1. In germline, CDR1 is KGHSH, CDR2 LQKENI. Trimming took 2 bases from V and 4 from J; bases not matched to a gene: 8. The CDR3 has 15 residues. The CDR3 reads CASSPWDRAGYEQYF. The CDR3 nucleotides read TGTGCCAGCTCACCATGGGACAGAGCCGGTTACGAGCAGTACTTC.

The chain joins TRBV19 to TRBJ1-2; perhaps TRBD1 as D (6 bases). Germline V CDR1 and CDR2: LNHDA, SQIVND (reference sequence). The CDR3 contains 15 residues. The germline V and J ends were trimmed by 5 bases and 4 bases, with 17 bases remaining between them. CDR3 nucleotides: TGTGCCAGTAGTCCCAACTCAGGGGAAACCTATGGCTACACCTTC. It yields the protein CASSPNSGETYGYTF. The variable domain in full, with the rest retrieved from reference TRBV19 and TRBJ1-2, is DGGITQSPKYLFRKEGQNVTLSCEQNLNHDAMYWYRQDPGQGLRLIYYSQIVNDFQKGDIAEGYSVSREKKESFPLTVTSAQKNPTAFYLCASSPNSGETYGYTFGSGTRLTVV.

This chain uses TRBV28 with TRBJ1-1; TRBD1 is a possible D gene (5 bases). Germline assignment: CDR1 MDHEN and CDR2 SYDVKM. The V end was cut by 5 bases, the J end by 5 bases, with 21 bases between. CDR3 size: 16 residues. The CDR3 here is CASSPLPVGAGTEAFF. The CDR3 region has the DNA TGTGCCAGCAGTCCCCTCCCGGTAGGGGCGGGTACTGAAGCTTTCTTT.

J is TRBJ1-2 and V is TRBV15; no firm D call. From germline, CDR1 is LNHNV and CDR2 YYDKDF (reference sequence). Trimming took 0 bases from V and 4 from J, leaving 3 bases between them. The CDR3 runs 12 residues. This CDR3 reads CATSRDSYGYTF. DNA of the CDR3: TGTGCCACCAGCAGAGATAGCTATGGCTACACCTTC. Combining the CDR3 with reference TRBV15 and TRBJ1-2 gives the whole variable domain DAMVIQNPRYQVTQFGKPVTLSCSQTLNHNVMYWYQQKSSQAPKLLFHYYDKDFNNEADTPDNFQSRRPNTSFCFLDIRSPGLGDTAMYLCATSRDSYGYTFGSGTRLTVV.

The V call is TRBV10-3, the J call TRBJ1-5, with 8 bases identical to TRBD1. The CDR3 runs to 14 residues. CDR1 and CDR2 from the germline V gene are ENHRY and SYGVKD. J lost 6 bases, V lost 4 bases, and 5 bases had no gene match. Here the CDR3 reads CAISGLQGGQPQHF. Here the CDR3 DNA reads TGTGCCATCAGTGGGCTACAGGGGGGTCAGCCCCAGCATTTT.